This entry lists 29 T cell receptor beta chains sequenced from one sample in a study of T cell responses to AZD1222 COVID-19 vaccine. Clones were sequenced by immunoSEQ multiplex PCR, and TCRdb holds only the in-frame ones, with some missing. The repertoire has some 52,000 clones, about 87% of them found once; the top ten carry roughly 2.6%. The input for sequencing was peripheral blood, taken 28 days after the second AZD1222 dose. Receptors originate from an adult who received the AZD1222 COVID-19 vaccine.

This clone turned up a few times. The chain is built from TRBV12-3 or TRBV12-4 and TRBJ2-7, with D unclear. CDR3 length: 13 residues. The V end lost 3 bases, the J end lost 5 bases, and 11 bases lay between the germline ends. The CDR3 bases are TGTGCCAGCAGTTTCGGCGATCGGAACGAGCAGTACTTC. It is translated as CASSFGDRNEQYF.

The CDR3 DNA follows: TGTGCCAGCAGTATCACGGGGATAGGCACTGAAGCTTTCTTT. It translates to CASSITGIGTEAFF. The V call is TRBV27, the J call TRBJ1-1, with D uncertain. Trimming cost V 5 bases and J 4 bases, with 14 bases left between them. Per the germline V gene, CDR1 is MNHEY and CDR2 is SMNVEV (reference sequence). This CDR3 has 14 amino acids.

The gene calls are TRBV10-1 and TRBJ2-1; D possibly matches TRBD1 or TRBD2 (6 bases each). Trimming cost V 3 bases and J 2 bases, with 14 bases left between them. This CDR3 is 16 amino acids long. Germline CDR1 WNHNN, CDR2 SYGVQD (reference sequence). The CDR3 sequence is CASSDRKGGPYNEQFF. The CDR3 nucleotides are TGCGCCAGCAGTGACCGGAAGGGGGGACCCTACAATGAGCAGTTCTTC.

The chain is built from TRBV5-4 and TRBJ2-5; D uncertain. The V gene's germline CDR1 is SGHNT and CDR2 YYREEE (reference sequence). There are 13 residues in the CDR3. Trimming stripped 4 bases from V and 4 bases from J, with 11 bases between. CDR3 nucleotides: TGTGCCAGCAGCCCCTCCCTTCCAGAGACCCAGTACTTC. Translation gives CASSPSLPETQYF.

This clone was observed a single time. The chain uses TRBV30 and TRBJ1-1; TRBD1 aligns across 8 bases. Trimming took 1 base from V and 1 from J; bases not matched to a gene: 8. CDR1 is GTSNPN, CDR2 SVGIG, per germline (reference sequence). CDR3 length: 16 amino acids. The CDR3 loop is CAWSAARGLGNTEAFF. The CDR3 nucleotides read TGTGCCTGGAGTGCCGCCAGGGGGCTGGGGAACACTGAAGCTTTCTTT. Combining the CDR3 with reference TRBV30 and TRBJ1-1 gives the whole variable domain SQTIHQWPATLVQPVGSPLSLECTVEGTSNPNLYWYRQAAGRGLQLLFYSVGIGQISSEVPQNLSASRPQDRQFILSSKKLLLSDSGFYLCAWSAARGLGNTEAFFGQGTRLTVV.

The rearrangement links TRBV11-3 to TRBJ2-3, with 7 bases lining up with TRBD1. The ends lost 1 base at V and 5 bases at J; junction bases unmatched: 9. CDR1 and CDR2 (germline): SGHNT, YENEEA. The CDR3 extends over 16 amino acids. The CDR3 DNA follows: TGTGCCAGCAGCTTAGGGTCGGCAGGGGGAGAAGATACGCAGTATTTT. It is translated as CASSLGSAGGEDTQYF.

J is TRBJ1-4 and V is TRBV28, with TRBD1 matching over 7 bases. With 1 base clipped from V and 5 bases from J, the junction kept 10 bases outside the gene matches. Germline loops: CDR1 MDHEN, CDR2 SYDVKM. The CDR3 totals 17 residues. CDR3 sequence: CASSLSRGLGTNEKLFF. The CDR3 DNA reads TGTGCCAGCAGTTTATCAAGGGGGCTAGGGACCAATGAAAAACTGTTTTTT.

The chain has TRBV12-5 and TRBJ2-3; 12 bases agree with TRBD2. The CDR3 spans 16 residues. Germline CDR1 is LGHNT and CDR2 is FRNRAP. Trimming cost V 1 base and J 5 bases; bases outside gene matches: 4. In DNA, the CDR3 is TGTGCTAGTGGTTTGGCCCTAGCGGGAGGGGGAGATACGCAGTATTTT. Translation gives CASGLALAGGGDTQYF. Combining the CDR3 with reference TRBV12-5 and TRBJ2-3 gives the whole variable domain DARVTQTPRHKVTEMGQEVTMRCQPILGHNTVFWYRQTMMQGLELLAYFRNRAPLDDSGMPKDRFSAEMPDATLATLKIQPSEPRDSAVYFCASGLALAGGGDTQYFGPGTRLTVL.

The rearrangement links TRBV19 to TRBJ1-2; D possibly corresponds to TRBD1 (6 bases). V lost 6 bases, J lost 5 bases, and 13 bases lay in between. Germline V gene lookup returns CDR1 LNHDA and CDR2 SQIVND (reference sequence). The CDR3 is 13 residues long. The DNA for the CDR3 is TGTGCCAGTAGAACGGACAGACCATATGGCTACACCTTC. Its protein is CASRTDRPYGYTF.

The chain recombines TRBV7-9 with TRBJ2-3, with 9 bases identical to TRBD2. There are 19 residues in the CDR3. The V gene end was trimmed by 1 base and the J gene end by 5 bases; junction bases not matched to a gene: 16. Germline values: CDR1 SEHNR, CDR2 FQNEAQ (reference sequence). The CDR3 loop is CASSLVSRQGGRAGDTQYF. CDR3 bases: TGTGCCAGCAGCTTAGTGTCCCGCCAGGGCGGGAGGGCCGGAGATACGCAGTATTTT. Full variable domain (outside the CDR3, taken from reference TRBV7-9 and TRBJ2-3): DTGVSQNPRHKITKRGQNVTFRCDPISEHNRLYWYRQTLGQGPEFLTYFQNEAQLEKSRLLSDRFSAERPKGSFSTLEIQRTEQGDSAMYLCASSLVSRQGGRAGDTQYFGPGTRLTVL.

The rearrangement uses TRBV5-6 and TRBJ2-1; 9 positions match TRBD2. CDR1 and CDR2 (germline): SGHDT, YYEEEE. Trimming at V came to 0 bases and at J to 4 bases, leaving 2 bases not matched to a gene. This CDR3 is 15 amino acids long. CDR3 in DNA: TGTGCCAGCAGCTTGGTTCTAGCGGGGTACAATGAGCAGTTCTTC. It specifies CASSLVLAGYNEQFF.

The chain employs TRBV7-9 and TRBJ1-5; D uncertain. The V end was cut by 1 base, the J end by 5 bases, with 9 bases between. The CDR3 extends over 14 amino acids. The germline V gene encodes CDR1 SEHNR and CDR2 FQNEAQ (reference sequence). CDR3 DNA sequence: TGTGCCAGCAGCTTAGACGGCCGATATCAGCCCCAGCATTTT. Protein product: CASSLDGRYQPQHF. The complete variable domain, with remaining parts taken from reference TRBV7-9 and TRBJ1-5, reads DTGVSQNPRHKITKRGQNVTFRCDPISEHNRLYWYRQTLGQGPEFLTYFQNEAQLEKSRLLSDRFSAERPKGSFSTLEIQRTEQGDSAMYLCASSLDGRYQPQHFGDGTRLSIL.

This chain connects TRBV6-2 or TRBV6-3 to TRBJ2-1; 10 positions match TRBD2. The junction had 7 bases not matched to a gene; V was cut back by 2 bases and J by 3 bases. Germline V gene sequence: CDR1 MNHEY, CDR2 SVGEGT. The CDR3 length is 17 residues. CDR3 DNA: TGTGCCAGCAGTTACGGTGGACTAGCGGCTTACTACAATGAGCAGTTCTTC. It codes for CASSYGGLAAYYNEQFF.

This rearrangement joins TRBV19 to TRBJ2-5, with D uncertain. The CDR3 is 15 amino acids. Trimming stripped 4 bases from V and 5 bases from J, with 17 bases between. Germline lookup yields CDR1 LNHDA and CDR2 SQIVND (reference sequence). CDR3 sequence reads: CASSNRKISGETQYF. For the CDR3, the DNA is TGTGCCAGTAGTAACCGAAAGATAAGTGGGGAGACCCAGTACTTC. Full variable domain (missing parts from reference TRBV19 and TRBJ2-5): DGGITQSPKYLFRKEGQNVTLSCEQNLNHDAMYWYRQDPGQGLRLIYYSQIVNDFQKGDIAEGYSVSREKKESFPLTVTSAQKNPTAFYLCASSNRKISGETQYFGPGTRLLVL.

The genes are TRBV3-1 (or the pseudogene TRBV3-2) and TRBJ1-2, with D unclear. CDR1 LGHDT and CDR2 YNNKEL come from the germline V gene (reference sequence). Trimming took 3 bases from V and 6 from J, leaving 17 bases between them. The CDR3 sequence is 15 residues long. The CDR3 DNA sequence: TGTGCCAGCAGCCATGGAGGAGGGTACCGAAATGGCTACACCTTC. Residues: CASSHGGGYRNGYTF.

The chain is built from TRBV19 and TRBJ1-5, with 7 bases fitting TRBD1. Germline CDR1 and CDR2: LNHDA and SQIVND (reference sequence). There are 15 residues in the CDR3. V was clipped by 5 bases and J by 3 bases; unmatched bases: 7. CDR3 residues: CASSVGTVDNQPQHF. The CDR3 DNA follows: TGTGCCAGTAGTGTGGGGACAGTCGACAATCAGCCCCAGCATTTT.

This rearrangement joins TRBV9 to TRBJ2-3; D unclear. The CDR3 has 12 residues. V was trimmed by 4 bases and J by 6 bases, leaving 9 bases between them. Germline V gene data show CDR1 as SGDLS and CDR2 as YYNGEE. CDR3 nucleotide sequence: TGTGCCAGCAGCCCGTCCGGCGATACGCAGTATTTT. As protein: CASSPSGDTQYF.

The V call is TRBV7-2, the J call TRBJ2-1, with no clear D. The germline V gene encodes CDR1 SGHTA and CDR2 FQGNSA. The CDR3 has 12 residues. Trimming pared 5 bases from V and 3 bases from J, leaving 5 bases between. In DNA, the CDR3 is TGTGCCAGCAGCCCCGACTACAATGAGCAGTTCTTC. Its protein product is CASSPDYNEQFF.

This chain uses TRBV7-6 with TRBJ2-7, with 13 bases identical to TRBD2. The CDR3 has 16 amino acids. The germline V gene encodes CDR1 SGHVS and CDR2 FNYEAQ. Trimming removed 4 bases from V and 12 bases from J; junction bases left unmatched: 15. In nucleotides, the CDR3 is TGTGCCAGCAGCTCCACTAGCGGGAGGGCCTATAGTCTGCTGTACTTC. It specifies CASSSTSGRAYSLLYF.

The rearrangement joins TRBV28 to TRBJ1-5; no firm D call. Germline CDR1 is MDHEN and CDR2 is SYDVKM. This CDR3 is built from 12 residues. V shed 5 bases and J shed 6 bases, with 8 bases lying between them. The CDR3 DNA reads as TGTGCCAGCAGTCCTCCCGGTCAGCCCCAGCATTTT. It codes for CASSPPGQPQHF.

V usage is TRBV7-9 and J usage is TRBJ1-1; TRBD1 matches 10 bases. With 0 bases clipped from V and 11 bases from J, the junction kept 6 bases outside the gene matches. This CDR3 is 14 amino acids long. Germline assignment: CDR1 SEHNR and CDR2 FQNEAQ (reference sequence). Here the CDR3 reads CASSLASTGGDAFF. DNA of the CDR3: TGTGCCAGCAGCTTAGCCTCGACAGGGGGCGATGCTTTCTTT.

V usage is TRBV3-1 (or the pseudogene TRBV3-2) and J usage is TRBJ2-7; unclear D gene. From germline, CDR1 is LGHDT and CDR2 YNNKEL (reference sequence). This CDR3 contains 12 residues. Trimming cost V 1 base and J 3 bases, with 4 bases left between them. The CDR3 sequence: CASSQGYYEQYF. The DNA for the CDR3 is TGTGCCAGCAGCCAAGGGTACTACGAGCAGTACTTC.

V usage is TRBV6-5 and J usage is TRBJ2-1; 10 nucleotides agree with TRBD1. Germline CDR1 reads MNHEY; CDR2 reads SVGAGI. The CDR3 is 16 residues long. V shed 0 bases and J 8 bases; nucleotides not matched to a gene: 7. The CDR3 sequence is CASSYSKGQGSHEQFF. The DNA for the CDR3 is TGTGCCAGCAGTTACTCGAAGGGACAGGGGTCCCATGAGCAGTTCTTC.

The chain has TRBV2 and TRBJ2-3, with 9 bases identical to TRBD1. CDR3 length equals 16 residues. Germline V gene sequence: CDR1 SNHLY, CDR2 FYNNEI. The junction had 9 bases not matched to a gene; V was cut back by 5 bases and J by 3 bases. The CDR3 sequence is CASSLRDRVVTDTQYF. The CDR3 nucleotides are TGTGCCAGCAGTCTCCGGGACAGGGTGGTGACAGATACGCAGTATTTT.

V usage is TRBV7-3 and J usage is TRBJ1-2, with no clear D. The V end lost 3 bases, the J end lost 8 bases, and 13 bases lay between the germline ends. Germline CDR1 reads SGHTA; CDR2 reads FQGTGA. The CDR3 is 13 residues long. DNA of the CDR3: TGTGCCAGCAGCTTGCGGCGAGACGTGGGCTACACCTTC. It codes for CASSLRRDVGYTF.

The chain combines TRBV10-2 with TRBJ1-4; D is perhaps TRBD1 (6 bases). CDR3 size: 15 residues. From germline, CDR1 is WSHSY and CDR2 SAAADI. Trimming left V 3 bases short and J 3 bases short, with 11 bases between. CDR3 coding DNA: TGCGCCAGCAGTGAAGGGGGGGCCCCTAATGAAAAACTGTTTTTT. It is translated as CASSEGGAPNEKLFF.

This clone was picked up one time. The chain has TRBV2 and TRBJ2-7; D is unclear. The V gene's germline CDR1 is SNHLY and CDR2 FYNNEI. The CDR3 is 13 residues long. Trimming cost V 6 bases and J 3 bases, with 12 bases left between them. The CDR3 reads CASRGRARYEQYF. In DNA, the CDR3 is TGTGCCAGCAGGGGCCGGGCCCGCTACGAGCAGTACTTC.

The chain combines TRBV5-1 with TRBJ2-1; possible D gene TRBD2, 6 bases. The ends were cut back, 6 bases at V and 4 bases at J, with 20 bases in the middle. The CDR3 extends over 16 amino acids. The germline V gene encodes CDR1 SGHRS and CDR2 YFSETQ. The CDR3 sequence is CASTITSGGAYNEQFF. CDR3 DNA: TGCGCCAGCACCATAACGTCGGGCGGGGCGTACAATGAGCAGTTCTTC.

This clone is classed as medium-sized. V is TRBV5-1 and J is TRBJ2-1; 9 bases fit TRBD2. The CDR3 is 16 residues long. The germline CDR1 and CDR2 sequences are SGHRS and YFSETQ. With 3 bases clipped from V and 2 bases from J, the junction kept 6 bases outside the gene matches. CDR3 nucleotide sequence: TGCGCCAGCAGCTCTCCAATAGCGGGGGCCTACAATGAGCAGTTCTTC. Translating it yields CASSSPIAGAYNEQFF.